A selection of T cell receptor beta chains follows, all from one sample in a study of OX40 agonist ivuxolimab in advanced cancers. Method: immunoSEQ multiplex PCR; TCRdb's copy keeps in-frame clones and lacks some. The sample consists of approximately 65,000 clones, roughly 86% of them appearing once. Material: CD4+ or CD8+ T cells sorted from blood, obtained in a trial of the OX40 agonist ivuxolimab. The source of these receptors is an adult with an advanced solid tumor such as melanoma, head and neck, liver or kidney cancer. Each CDR3 is given with its conserved first and last residue. D genes are given only for firm matches. Clone size is shown for a subset of rows, as once, few, many or a class of expanded clone.

J	size	D	V	CDR3	DNA
TRBJ2-7	.	.	TRBV5-5	CASNLLSVSYEQYF	TGTGCCAGCAACCTTCTTTCCGTATCCTACGAGCAGTACTTC
TRBJ2-1	.	TRBD2	TRBV7-2	CAGSGMYNEQFF	TGTGCCGGTAGCGGGATGTACAATGAGCAGTTCTTC
TRBJ2-5	.	TRBD2	TRBV9	CASSPTSGRETQYF	TGTGCCAGCTCCCCTACTAGCGGGAGAGAGACCCAGTACTTC
TRBJ2-7	.	.	TRBV27	CASSPSWGDFYEQYF	TGTGCCAGCAGTCCCTCTTGGGGGGACTTCTACGAGCAGTACTTC
TRBJ2-7	.	.	TRBV7-8	CASSLVLGSAYEQYF	TGTGCCAGCAGCTTAGTTCTGGGGAGCGCCTACGAGCAGTACTTC
TRBJ2-1	.	.	TRBV28	CASSSLARGGYDNEQFF	TGTGCCAGCAGTTCCCTGGCCCGAGGGGGATACGACAATGAGCAGTTCTTC
TRBJ2-4	.	TRBD2	TRBV7-2	CASSRTSGVGAKNIQYF	TGTGCCAGCAGCCGGACTAGCGGGGTGGGCGCCAAAAACATTCAGTACTTC
TRBJ1-2	.	.	TRBV27	CASSSNPDVDYGYTF	TGTGCCAGCAGTTCCAACCCGGACGTGGACTATGGCTACACCTTC
TRBJ2-7	.	TRBD2	TRBV18	CASSPRTSGRALEQYF	TGTGCCAGCTCACCCCGGACTAGCGGGAGGGCTCTCGAGCAGTACTTC
TRBJ2-7	.	.	TRBV28	CASFNSYEQYF	TGTGCCAGCTTTAACTCCTACGAGCAGTACTTC
TRBJ2-7	few	.	TRBV28	CASSSLYEQYF	TGTGCCAGCAGTTCGCTATACGAGCAGTACTTC
TRBJ1-2	.	.	TRBV9	CASNGENYGYTF	TGTGCCAGCAATGGCGAGAACTATGGCTACACCTTC
TRBJ2-2	.	TRBD1	TRBV6-6	CASRLDRGPGELFF	TGTGCCAGCAGGCTTGACAGGGGGCCCGGGGAGCTGTTTTTT
TRBJ1-3	.	TRBD1	TRBV5-1	CASSRDSSGNTIYF	TGCGCCAGCAGCCGGGACAGCTCTGGAAACACCATATATTTT
TRBJ1-5	.	TRBD1	TRBV20-1	CSARGDRERF	TGCAGTGCTAGAGGGGACAGGGAGCGTTTT
TRBJ2-3	.	TRBD2	TRBV7-2	CASSFGASGSFADTQYF	TGTGCCAGCAGCTTTGGGGCTAGCGGGAGTTTCGCAGATACGCAGTATTTT
TRBJ1-1	.	.	TRBV5-1	CASSYDTDHTEAFF	TGCGCCAGCAGTTACGACACGGATCACACTGAAGCTTTCTTT
TRBJ1-3	few	.	TRBV7-2	CASSAPSRPSGNTIYF	TGTGCCAGCAGCGCCCCCAGCCGGCCGTCTGGAAACACCATATATTTT
TRBJ2-3	.	.	TRBV15	CATSAGGTSTDTQYF	TGTGCCACCAGCGCAGGGGGGACTAGCACAGATACGCAGTATTTT